What follows is one T cell receptor beta chain and its context. Its specificity is not known. At one boundary the junction diverges from the germline segment, which might be a read error. This entry is derived from a study of tumor-infiltrating lymphocytes in primary liver carcinoma. Across the whole study: All lesions had stage T1-T3 N0M0 and roughly 4.2 to 10 cm widths.

Production of TCR beta cDNA used approximately 0.45 ug total RNA together with a constant-region primer. Researchers made the TCR beta libraries by running three nested multiplex PCR rounds with slightly modified ARM-PCR. A single record per CDR3 protein comes from TCRdb applying MiXCR to the multiplex PCR reads. The sample holds more than 70,000 distinct CDR3 sequences, 69% seen once. Between roughly 17 and 33 mg of unsorted bulk tissue served as the source from which RNA and DNA were co-extracted. General study findings and limits: Blood trailed tumors significantly in top-250-clone fraction (p = 0.039).

Sequenced input: tumor-adjacent normal liver tissue. This clonotype originated in a man aged 40-49 years with primary liver carcinoma and hepatitis B virus infection.

CDR3 sequence reads: CASSSGVPSYGYTF. The CDR3 nucleotides read TGTGCCAGCAGCTCAGGGGTCCCCTCCTATGGCTACACGTTC. The rearrangement uses TRBV11-2 and TRBJ1-2, with D possibly matching TRBD1 (6 bases). Germline-derived CDR1 and CDR2 are SGHAT and FQNNGV. The CDR3 extends over 14 amino acids.